Below, 2 T cell receptor beta chains from the same sample are listed, as sequenced in a study of read filtering for tumor transcriptome and immune sequencing. Molecular barcoded adaptors covering alpha/delta and beta/gamma chains were used on about 0.4 ug RNA. Each CDR3 protein gets one entry after TCRdb re-called the reads with MiXCR. The table shows roughly 130,000 distinct CDR3 sequences, with under 15% occurring only once. Sequenced material: a population of CD138-negative cells sorted from bone marrow. The receptors derive from a donor aged 40 or over with multiple myeloma.

This clonotype has a count of ten or more. V usage is TRBV12-3 or TRBV12-4 and J usage is TRBJ1-4, with D possibly TRBD1 on 6 matching bases. The CDR3 extends over 11 amino acids. V lost 5 bases and J 11 bases, leaving 9 bases between the germline ends. CDR3 residues: CASSQTGKLFF. In DNA, the CDR3 is TGTGCCAGCAGTCAAACAGGGAAACTGTTTTTT.

In its sample, this clonotype was seen many times. The chain has TRBV20-1 and TRBJ1-2, with D unresolved. This CDR3 is built from 13 residues. The germline V and J ends were trimmed by 6 bases and 0 bases, with 11 bases remaining between them. CDR1 is DFQATT and CDR2 is SNEGSKA in the germline V gene (reference sequence). CDR3 loop: CSAQAGPNYGYTF. CDR3 bases: TGCAGTGCCCAGGCAGGCCCTAACTATGGCTACACCTTC.